The sequence of this T cell receptor beta chain was determined in a study of T cells after yellow fever vaccination (dated by TCRdb to about 2019). About the investigation overall: The SMART-Seq v4 Ultra Low Input RNA kit was used to prepare libraries from fractions with low cell numbers. To follow T-cell clones before and after both primary and booster YFV17D yellow fever vaccination, bulk TCR alpha and beta repertoires underwent longitudinal sequencing. Two healthy male donors, one aged 18 to 30 and one aged 30 to 40 years, made up the cohort. Bulk PBMC replicates and cell subsets were isolated from blood drawn at multiple timepoints before and after both primary and secondary immunization.

This specimen's treatment or condition label, interpreted: live attenuated yellow fever vaccine strain. At every blood-draw timepoint, two biological replicates of bulk PBMCs were collected. A standard Ficoll-Paque protocol was used to isolate PBMCs from peripheral blood. TriZol was used to extract RNA from bulk PBMCs, from CD4 and CD8 fractions, and from dextramer-positive and dextramer-negative fractions. This clonotype was seen more than once but under ten times. Its antigen remains unidentified. Base qualities are not provided; no much larger clone lies one nucleotide away. General findings and caveats noted by the study authors: A small fraction of clonotypes appeared in both the CD4 and CD8 compartments, likely as a result of convergent recombination. Because only a couple of donors were included in the study, the extent to which the findings can be generalized is limited. Compared with the primary T-cell response, the secondary T-cell response was faster but weaker, reaching its peak on day 5 rather than on day 15. After the booster, most of the clones that had expanded following primary vaccination were detected again (96% of CD4 and around nine tenths of CD8), which suggests that memory was broadly maintained. Computational filtering was needed because FACS-sorted repertoires could contain abundant contaminating clonotypes from the bulk population.

The germline V gene sets CDR1 to SGHRS and CDR2 to YFSETQ. The CDR3 starts with the cysteine, ends with the phenylalanine, and has 16 residues. Only the CDR3 part of the read is kept: 48 bases, read in frame from the first base. Relative to germline, V is missing 2 bases and J is missing 2 bases, with 3 bases of the junction outside any gene match. TCR cDNA was synthesized by 5'RACE template switching, through which a universal primer site and unique molecular identifiers were introduced. cDNA synthesis was primed from both the TCR alpha and TCR beta constant segments. Libraries were amplified in two PCR steps, with sample barcodes and sequencing adapters added in the second step. Sequencing of libraries was done on Illumina HiSeq 2500 (2x100 bp) or NovaSeq (2x150 bp). In the paper's pipeline: MIGEC handled demultiplexing of reads and collapsing into UMI consensus sequences, while MiXCR performed V(D)J alignment. Vaccine-responding clonotypes were defined with edgeR using replicate PBMC samples, requiring FDR below 0.01 and a log2 fold change above 5 up to day 15. Each bulk clonotype was labeled CD4 or CD8 based on which sequenced repertoire, CD4 or CD8, contained the clonotype at higher abundance. TCRdb reprocessing: public reads trimmed at Q25 with fastp, clones called with MiXCR, in-frame beta chains kept. Duplicate CDR3 protein sequences are folded into a single record with the most common DNA and genes. The V and J calls here are based on TCRdb, not the publication. The table for this sample lists approximately 510,000 distinct CDR3 sequences; just over 20% of them were counted only once. In total, the top ten clones hold 15% to 20% of the sample.

The sample consisted of PBMCs, taken roughly 20 days after the first yellow fever vaccination. The chain is made from TRBV5-1 and TRBJ2-2; 10 bases in the middle match TRBD2. This clonotype was sampled from a man younger than 35 who received the YFV17D yellow fever vaccine. Here the CDR3 is given as CASSFLAGGNTGELFF. The DNA is TGCGCCAGCAGCTTCTTAGCGGGGGGAAACACCGGGGAGCTGTTTTTT.